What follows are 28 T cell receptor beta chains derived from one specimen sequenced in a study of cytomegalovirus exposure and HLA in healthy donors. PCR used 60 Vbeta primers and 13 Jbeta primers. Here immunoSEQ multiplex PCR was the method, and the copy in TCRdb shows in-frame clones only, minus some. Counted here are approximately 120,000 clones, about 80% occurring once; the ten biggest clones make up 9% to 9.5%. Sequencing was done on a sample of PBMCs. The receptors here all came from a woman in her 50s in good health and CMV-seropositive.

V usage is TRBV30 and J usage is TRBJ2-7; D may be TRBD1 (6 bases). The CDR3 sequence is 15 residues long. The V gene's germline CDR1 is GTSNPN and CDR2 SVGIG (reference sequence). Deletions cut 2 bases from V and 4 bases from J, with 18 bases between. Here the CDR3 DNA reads TGTGCCTGGAGTCCTTTACAGGGCAGGCGGTACGAGCAGTACTTC. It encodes CAWSPLQGRRYEQYF.

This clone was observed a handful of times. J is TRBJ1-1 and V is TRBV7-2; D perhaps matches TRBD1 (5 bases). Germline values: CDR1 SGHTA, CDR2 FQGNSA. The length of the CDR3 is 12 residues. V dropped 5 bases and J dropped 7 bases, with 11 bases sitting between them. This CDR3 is CASSPRGGEAFF. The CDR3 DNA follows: TGTGCCAGCAGCCCACGGGGGGGTGAAGCTTTCTTT.

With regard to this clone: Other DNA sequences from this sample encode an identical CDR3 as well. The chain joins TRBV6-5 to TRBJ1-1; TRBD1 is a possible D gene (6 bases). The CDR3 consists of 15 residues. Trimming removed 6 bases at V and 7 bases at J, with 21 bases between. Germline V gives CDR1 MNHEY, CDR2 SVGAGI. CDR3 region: CASSRPGHKRGEAFF. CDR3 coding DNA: TGTGCCAGCAGCAGACCGGGACACAAGCGGGGTGAAGCTTTCTTT.

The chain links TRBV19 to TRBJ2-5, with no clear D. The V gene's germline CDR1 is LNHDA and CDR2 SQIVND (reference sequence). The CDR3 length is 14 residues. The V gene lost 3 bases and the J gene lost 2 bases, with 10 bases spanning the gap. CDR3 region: CASSMRSAQETQYF. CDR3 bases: TGTGCCAGTAGTATGAGGTCAGCTCAAGAGACCCAGTACTTC.

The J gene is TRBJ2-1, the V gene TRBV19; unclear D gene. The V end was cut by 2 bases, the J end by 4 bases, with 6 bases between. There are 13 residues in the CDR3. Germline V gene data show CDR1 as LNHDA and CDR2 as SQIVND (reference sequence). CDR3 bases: TGTGCCAGTAGTATAAAGCCATACAATGAGCAGTTCTTC. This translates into CASSIKPYNEQFF.

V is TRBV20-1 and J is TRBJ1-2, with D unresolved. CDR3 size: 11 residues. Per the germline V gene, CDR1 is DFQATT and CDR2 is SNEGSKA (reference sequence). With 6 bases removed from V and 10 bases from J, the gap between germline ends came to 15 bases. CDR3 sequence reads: CSARITGNYTF. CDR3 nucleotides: TGCAGTGCCCGAATCACGGGGAACTACACCTTC.

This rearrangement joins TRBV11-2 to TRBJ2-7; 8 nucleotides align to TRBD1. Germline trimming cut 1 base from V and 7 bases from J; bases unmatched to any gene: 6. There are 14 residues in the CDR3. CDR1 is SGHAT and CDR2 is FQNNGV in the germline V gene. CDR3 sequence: CASSLAQGAREQYF. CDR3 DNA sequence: TGTGCCAGCAGCTTAGCCCAGGGGGCGAGGGAGCAGTACTTC.

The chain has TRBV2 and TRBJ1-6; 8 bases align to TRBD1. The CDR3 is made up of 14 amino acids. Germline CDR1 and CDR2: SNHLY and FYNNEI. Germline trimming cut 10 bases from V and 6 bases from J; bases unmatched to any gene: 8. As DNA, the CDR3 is TGTGCCATAGCAGGGGGCAGAGTTAATTCACCCCTCCACTTT. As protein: CAIAGGRVNSPLHF.

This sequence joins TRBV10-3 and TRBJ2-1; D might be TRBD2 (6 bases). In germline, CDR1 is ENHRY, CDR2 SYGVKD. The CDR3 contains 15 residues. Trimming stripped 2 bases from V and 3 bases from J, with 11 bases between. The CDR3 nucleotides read TGTGCCATCAGTGAGCGCGGTAGCGGCTACAATGAGCAGTTCTTC. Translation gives CAISERGSGYNEQFF.

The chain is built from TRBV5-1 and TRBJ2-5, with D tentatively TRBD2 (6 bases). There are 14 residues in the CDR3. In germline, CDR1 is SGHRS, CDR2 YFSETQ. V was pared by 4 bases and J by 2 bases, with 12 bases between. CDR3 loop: CASSHGTPQETQYF. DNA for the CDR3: TGCGCCAGCAGCCATGGGACTCCGCAAGAGACCCAGTACTTC.

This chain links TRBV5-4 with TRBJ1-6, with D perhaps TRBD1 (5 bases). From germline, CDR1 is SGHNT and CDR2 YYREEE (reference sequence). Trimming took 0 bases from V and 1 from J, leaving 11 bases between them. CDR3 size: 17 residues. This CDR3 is CASSLADGGSYNSPLHF. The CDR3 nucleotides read TGTGCCAGCAGCTTGGCCGACGGGGGGTCCTATAATTCACCCCTCCACTTT.

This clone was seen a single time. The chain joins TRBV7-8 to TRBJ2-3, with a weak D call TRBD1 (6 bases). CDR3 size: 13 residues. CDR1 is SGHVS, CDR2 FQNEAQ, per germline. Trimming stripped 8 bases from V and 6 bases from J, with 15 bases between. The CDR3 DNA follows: TGTGCCAGCCGCTCAAGGGGGTTGGATACGCAGTATTTT. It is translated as CASRSRGLDTQYF.

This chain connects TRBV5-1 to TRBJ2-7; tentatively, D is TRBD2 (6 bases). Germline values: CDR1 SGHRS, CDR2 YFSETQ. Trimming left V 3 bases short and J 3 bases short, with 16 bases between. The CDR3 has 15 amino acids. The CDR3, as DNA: TGCGCCAGCAGCTCCCTGACTAGTAGTGTCTACGAGCAGTACTTC. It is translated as CASSSLTSSVYEQYF.

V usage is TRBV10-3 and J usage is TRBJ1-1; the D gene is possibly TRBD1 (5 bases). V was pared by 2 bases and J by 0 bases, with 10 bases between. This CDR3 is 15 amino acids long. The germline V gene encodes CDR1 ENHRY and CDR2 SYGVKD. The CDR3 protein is CAISERGGMNTEAFF. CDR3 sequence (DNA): TGTGCCATCAGTGAGAGGGGAGGAATGAACACTGAAGCTTTCTTT.

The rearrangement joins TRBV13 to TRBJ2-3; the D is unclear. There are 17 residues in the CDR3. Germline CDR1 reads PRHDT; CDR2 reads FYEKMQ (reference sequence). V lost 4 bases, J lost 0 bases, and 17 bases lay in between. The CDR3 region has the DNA TGTGCCAGCAGCTCGTCATTGTTTCATAGCAGCACAGATACGCAGTATTTT. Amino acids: CASSSSLFHSSTDTQYF.

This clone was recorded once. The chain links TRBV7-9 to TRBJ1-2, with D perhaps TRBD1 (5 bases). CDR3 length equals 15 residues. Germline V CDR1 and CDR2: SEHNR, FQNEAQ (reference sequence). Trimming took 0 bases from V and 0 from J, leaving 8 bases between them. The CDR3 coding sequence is TGTGCCAGCAGCTTAGCGGCAGGGCCTAACTATGGCTACACCTTC. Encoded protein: CASSLAAGPNYGYTF.

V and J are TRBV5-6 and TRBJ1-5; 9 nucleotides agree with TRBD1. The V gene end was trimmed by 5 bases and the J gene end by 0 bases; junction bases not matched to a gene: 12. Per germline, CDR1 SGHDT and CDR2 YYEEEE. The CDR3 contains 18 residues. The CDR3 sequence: CASSSMGTGSFSNQPQHF. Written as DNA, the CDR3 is TGTGCCAGCAGTTCCATGGGGACAGGGAGTTTTAGCAATCAGCCCCAGCATTTT.

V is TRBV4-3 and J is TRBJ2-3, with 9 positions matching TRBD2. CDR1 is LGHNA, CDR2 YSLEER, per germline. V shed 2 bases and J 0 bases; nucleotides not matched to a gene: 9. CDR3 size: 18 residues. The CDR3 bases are TGCGCCAGCAGCCAATTCCCAGGAAGCGGGAGGAGCACAGATACGCAGTATTTT. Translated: CASSQFPGSGRSTDTQYF.

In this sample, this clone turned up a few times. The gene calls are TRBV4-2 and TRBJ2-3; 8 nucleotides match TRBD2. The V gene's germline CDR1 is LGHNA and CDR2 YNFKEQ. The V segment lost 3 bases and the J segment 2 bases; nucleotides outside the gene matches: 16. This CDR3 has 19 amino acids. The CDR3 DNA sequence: TGTGCCAGCAGCCACCTCTCCGGGGCGGGGGGTTCTTCCACAGATACGCAGTATTTT. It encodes CASSHLSGAGGSSTDTQYF.

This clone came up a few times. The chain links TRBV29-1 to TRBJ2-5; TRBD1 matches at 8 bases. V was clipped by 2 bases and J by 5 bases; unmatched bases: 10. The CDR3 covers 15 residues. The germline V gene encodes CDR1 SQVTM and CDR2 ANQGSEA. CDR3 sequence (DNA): TGCAGCGTTGAATTAAACCAGGGGGCGCGTGAGACCCAGTACTTC. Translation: CSVELNQGARETQYF.

CDR3 amino acids: CASSEPGSYEQYF. The CDR3 DNA is TGCGCCAGCAGTGAGCCAGGCTCCTACGAGCAGTACTTC. The V call is TRBV10-2, the J call TRBJ2-5; no clear D. The DNA end lines up better with TRBJ2-7; the J call may be wrong. The CDR3 runs to 13 residues. From germline, CDR1 is WSHSY and CDR2 SAAADI.

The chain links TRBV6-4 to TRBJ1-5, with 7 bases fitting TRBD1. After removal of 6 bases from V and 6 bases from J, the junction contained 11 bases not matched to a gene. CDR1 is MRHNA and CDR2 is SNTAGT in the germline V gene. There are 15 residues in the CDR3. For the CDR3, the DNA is TGTGCCAGCAGCGAGATGACAGGGTGGAGTCAGCCCCAGCATTTT. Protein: CASSEMTGWSQPQHF.

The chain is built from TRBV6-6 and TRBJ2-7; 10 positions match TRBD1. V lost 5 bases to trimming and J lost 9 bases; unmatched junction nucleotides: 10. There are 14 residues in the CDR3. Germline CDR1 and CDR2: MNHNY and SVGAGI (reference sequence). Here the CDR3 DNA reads TGTGCCAGCAGTGGGGGGGACAGGGGCTGCGGGCAGTACTTC. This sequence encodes CASSGGDRGCGQYF.

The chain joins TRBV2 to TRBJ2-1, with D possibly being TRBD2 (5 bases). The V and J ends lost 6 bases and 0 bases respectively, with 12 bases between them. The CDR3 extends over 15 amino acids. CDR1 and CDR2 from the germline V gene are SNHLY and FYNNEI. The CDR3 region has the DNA TGTGCCAGCAGGTTAGCGATTAGCTCCTACAATGAGCAGTTCTTC. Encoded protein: CASRLAISSYNEQFF.

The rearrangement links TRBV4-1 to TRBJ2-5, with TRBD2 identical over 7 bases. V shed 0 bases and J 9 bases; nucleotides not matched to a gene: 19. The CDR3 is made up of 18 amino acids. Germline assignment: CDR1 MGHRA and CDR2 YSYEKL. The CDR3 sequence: CASSQDPRARAGVRPQYF. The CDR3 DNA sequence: TGCGCCAGCAGCCAAGACCCCCGTGCGCGGGCGGGAGTTCGTCCCCAGTACTTC.

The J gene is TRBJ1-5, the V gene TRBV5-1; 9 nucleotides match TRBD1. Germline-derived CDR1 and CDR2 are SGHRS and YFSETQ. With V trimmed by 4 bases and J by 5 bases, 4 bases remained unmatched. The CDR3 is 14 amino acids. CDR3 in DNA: TGCGCCAGCAGCCCAGGGACAGGGTATCAGCCCCAGCATTTT. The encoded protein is CASSPGTGYQPQHF.

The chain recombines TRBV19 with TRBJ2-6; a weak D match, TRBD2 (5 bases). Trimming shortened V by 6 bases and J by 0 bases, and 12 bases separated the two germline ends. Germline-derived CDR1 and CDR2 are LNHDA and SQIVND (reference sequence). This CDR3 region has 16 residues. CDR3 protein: CASRGRWYSGANVLTF. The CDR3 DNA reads TGTGCCAGTAGGGGGAGATGGTACTCTGGGGCCAACGTCCTGACTTTC.

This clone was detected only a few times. CDR3 sequence: CASSRVARGTQYF. The CDR3 nucleotides are TGTGCCAGCAGCCGCGTGGCCCGGGGGACCCAGTACTTC. This chain uses TRBV11-3 with TRBJ2-5; tentatively, D is TRBD2 (5 bases). The V gene lost 5 bases and the J gene lost 7 bases, with 14 bases spanning the gap. This CDR3 is 13 amino acids long. CDR1 SGHNT and CDR2 YENEEA come from the germline V gene.